The 18 T cell receptor beta chains given below trace back to one sample, sequenced in a study of T cell changes during pregnancy in multiple sclerosis. The table came from immunoSEQ multiplex PCR; TCRdb's copy has only in-frame clones and leaves some out. The data show 78,000 or so clones, around 92% seen once. The sequenced sample was peripheral blood, obtained before pregnancy. The receptors come from a female donor with multiple sclerosis, enrolled in a pregnancy study.

V usage is TRBV6-5 and J usage is TRBJ2-5; 13 bases are shared with TRBD2. Germline V gene data show CDR1 as MNHEY and CDR2 as SVGAGI. The ends lost 6 bases at V and 1 base at J; junction bases unmatched: 2. The CDR3 sequence is 15 residues long. The CDR3 region is CASRRTSGGQETQYF. CDR3 coding DNA: TGTGCCAGCAGACGGACTAGCGGGGGCCAAGAGACCCAGTACTTC.

V usage is TRBV25-1 and J usage is TRBJ1-2; weak D call: TRBD1 (6 bases). The CDR3 sequence is 13 residues long. V lost 8 bases, J lost 2 bases, and 12 bases lay in between. Germline V lookup: CDR1 MGHDK, CDR2 SYGVNS. The CDR3 coding sequence is TGTGCCAGCGCCTACCAGGGGAACTATGGCTACACCTTC. This sequence encodes CASAYQGNYGYTF.

The chain has TRBV5-1 and TRBJ1-2; D is undetermined. Trimming shortened V by 2 bases and J by 7 bases, and 9 bases separated the two germline ends. The germline V gene has CDR1 SGHRS and CDR2 YFSETQ. This CDR3 has 12 amino acids. This CDR3 reads CASSFDRGGYTF. The CDR3 DNA reads TGCGCCAGCAGCTTCGACCGGGGTGGCTACACCTTC.

This chain links TRBV4-1 with TRBJ1-1; 7 bases line up with TRBD1. The germline gives CDR1 MGHRA, CDR2 YSYEKL. The J segment lost 9 bases and the V segment lost 3 bases, leaving 1 base of the junction unmatched. This CDR3 has 11 amino acids. The CDR3 nucleotides are TGCGCCAGCAGCCAGGGACAGAAAGCTTTCTTT. Amino acid sequence: CASSQGQKAFF.

This chain links TRBV19 with TRBJ1-1; 9 bases fit TRBD1. The germline gives CDR1 LNHDA, CDR2 SQIVND (reference sequence). The CDR3 totals 16 residues. Losses at the gene ends were 3 bases for V and 1 base for J; bases not matched to a gene: 6. CDR3 residues: CASSIVWTGANTEAFF. For the CDR3, the DNA is TGTGCCAGTAGTATTGTATGGACAGGGGCGAACACTGAAGCTTTCTTT.

In its sample, this clone was seen once. The chain has TRBV29-1 and TRBJ2-7; D is possibly TRBD1 (5 bases). The CDR3 runs 11 residues. Trimming left V 5 bases short and J 4 bases short, with 9 bases between. The germline V gene has CDR1 SQVTM and CDR2 ANQGSEA. The DNA of the CDR3 is TGCAGCGTTTCCCAGGGATACGAGCAGTACTTC. It codes for CSVSQGYEQYF.

The J gene is TRBJ2-7, the V gene TRBV5-1; 7 bases align to TRBD1. The CDR3 has 15 amino acids. With V trimmed by 0 bases and J by 8 bases, 11 bases remained unmatched. CDR1 is SGHRS and CDR2 is YFSETQ in the germline V gene. In DNA, the CDR3 is TGCGCCAGCAGCTTGGGGGACAGAAACCTACGAAAGCAGTACTTC. It yields the protein CASSLGDRNLRKQYF.

The genes are TRBV27 and TRBJ1-3; 7 positions agree with TRBD1. The V segment lost 5 bases and the J segment 4 bases; nucleotides outside the gene matches: 8. The germline V gene encodes CDR1 MNHEY and CDR2 SMNVEV (reference sequence). There are 15 residues in the CDR3. CDR3 loop: CASSRTGEPGNTIYF. CDR3 in DNA: TGTGCCAGCAGTCGTACAGGGGAACCCGGAAACACCATATATTTT.

The rearrangement links TRBV7-6 to TRBJ2-7; 8 positions match TRBD1. In germline, CDR1 is SGHVS, CDR2 FNYEAQ. The CDR3 covers 16 residues. J lost 6 bases, V lost 0 bases, and 10 bases had no gene match. The CDR3 loop is CASSLARSQGASEQYF. In nucleotides, the CDR3 is TGTGCCAGCAGCTTAGCGCGGAGTCAGGGGGCCTCCGAGCAGTACTTC. The entire variable domain, with the rest obtained from reference TRBV7-6 and TRBJ2-7, is as follows: GAGVSQSPRYKVTKRGQDVALRCDPISGHVSLYWYRQALGQGPEFLTYFNYEAQQDKSGLPNDRFSAERPEGSISTLTIQRTEQRDSAMYRCASSLARSQGASEQYFGPGTRLTVT.

J is TRBJ2-3 and V is TRBV9; 11 positions match TRBD2. Germline values: CDR1 SGDLS, CDR2 YYNGEE. The CDR3 spans 16 residues. Trimming cost V 3 bases and J 3 bases; bases outside gene matches: 6. The CDR3 here is CASSESSGGRTDTQYF. As DNA, the CDR3 is TGTGCCAGCAGCGAGTCTAGCGGGGGGAGGACAGATACGCAGTATTTT.

The chain combines TRBV7-3 with TRBJ2-3; possible D gene TRBD2, 6 bases. Germline-derived CDR1 and CDR2 are SGHTA and FQGTGA. The CDR3 is 15 amino acids. V was cut by 8 bases and J by 6 bases, with 21 bases left in between. The CDR3 DNA is TGTGCCAGCGCCGTTAGCGGCTTAGGTTTTGATACGCAGTATTTT. Its protein is CASAVSGLGFDTQYF. Complete variable domain (other parts from reference TRBV7-3 and TRBJ2-3): GAGVSQTPSNKVTEKGKYVELRCDPISGHTALYWYRQSLGQGPEFLIYFQGTGAADDSGLPNDRFFAVRPEGSVSTLKIQRTERGDSAVYLCASAVSGLGFDTQYFGPGTRLTVL.

The chain recombines TRBV2 with TRBJ1-2, with 12 bases matching TRBD1. J lost 8 bases, V lost 4 bases, and 14 bases had no gene match. In germline, CDR1 is SNHLY, CDR2 FYNNEI. The CDR3 length is 17 residues. CDR3: CASSVNRDRGQGAGYTF. In DNA form, the CDR3 reads TGTGCCAGCAGTGTCAACCGGGACAGGGGGCAGGGCGCGGGCTACACCTTC.

The CDR3 DNA is TGTGCCAGCTCCAGGCAGGACAGAGACTACAATGAGCAGTTCTTC. It codes for CASSRQDRDYNEQFF. The V and J genes are TRBV13 and TRBJ2-1; D perhaps matches TRBD1 (6 bases). The V gene's germline CDR1 is PRHDT and CDR2 FYEKMQ (reference sequence). The CDR3 extends over 15 amino acids. Trimming removed 8 bases from V and 3 bases from J, with 17 bases in between.

The chain links TRBV15 to TRBJ2-1; 8 bases agree with TRBD1. This CDR3 comprises 18 residues. The ends lost 8 bases at V and 0 bases at J; junction bases unmatched: 15. Germline lookup yields CDR1 LNHNV and CDR2 YYDKDF (reference sequence). As DNA, the CDR3 is TGTGCCACCTCCGGAGGGACAGGATACCCGAGCTCCTACAATGAGCAGTTCTTC. It specifies CATSGGTGYPSSYNEQFF.

This CDR3 reads CASTLGQGAFF. CDR3 DNA: TGTGCCAGCACCCTAGGACAGGGAGCTTTCTTT. The V and J genes are TRBV11-2 and TRBJ1-1; 8 bases fit TRBD1. The CDR3 has 11 amino acids. Germline CDR1 reads SGHAT; CDR2 reads FQNNGV. With 7 bases clipped from V and 10 bases from J, the junction kept 5 bases outside the gene matches. Using reference TRBV11-2 and TRBJ1-1 for the parts outside the CDR3, the full variable domain is EAGVAQSPRYKIIEKRQSVAFWCNPISGHATLYWYQQILGQGPKLLIQFQNNGVVDDSQLPKDRFSAERLKGVDSTLKIQPAKLEDSAVYLCASTLGQGAFFGQGTRLTVV.

The chain carries TRBV7-9 and TRBJ2-7, with TRBD1 identical over 9 bases. V trimming: 5 bases; J trimming: 6 bases; junction bases outside the gene matches: 5. Germline V CDR1 and CDR2: SEHNR, FQNEAQ (reference sequence). The CDR3 is 13 amino acids. Here the CDR3 DNA reads TGTGCCAGCAGCAGAGCGACAGGGGGCGAGCAGTACTTC. Amino acids: CASSRATGGEQYF. Drawing the rest from reference TRBV7-9 and TRBJ2-7, the complete variable domain is DTGVSQNPRHKITKRGQNVTFRCDPISEHNRLYWYRQTLGQGPEFLTYFQNEAQLEKSRLLSDRFSAERPKGSFSTLEIQRTEQGDSAMYLCASSRATGGEQYFGPGTRLTVT.

The V gene is TRBV30, the J gene TRBJ1-1, with a possible D match to TRBD1 (5 bases). CDR3 length: 13 residues. Germline V CDR1 and CDR2: GTSNPN, SVGIG (reference sequence). V lost 2 bases to trimming and J lost 1 base, with 8 bases between them. The CDR3 coding sequence is TGTGCCTGGAGTCAGGGCCAGAACACTGAAGCTTTCTTT. Its translation is CAWSQGQNTEAFF. Full variable domain (remainder filled in from reference TRBV30 and TRBJ1-1): SQTIHQWPATLVQPVGSPLSLECTVEGTSNPNLYWYRQAAGRGLQLLFYSVGIGQISSEVPQNLSASRPQDRQFILSSKKLLLSDSGFYLCAWSQGQNTEAFFGQGTRLTVV.

This clone occurred once. The V and J genes are TRBV9 and TRBJ2-1, with D hard to call. The V end was cut by 4 bases, the J end by 0 bases, with 11 bases between. CDR1 and CDR2 from the germline V gene are SGDLS and YYNGEE. The CDR3 runs 15 residues. Written as DNA, the CDR3 is TGTGCCAGCAGCCCTCCATCCAGCTCCTACAATGAGCAGTTCTTC. It translates to CASSPPSSSYNEQFF.